This T cell receptor beta chain is drawn from a study of blood T cell repertoires in COVID-19. Sequenced by immunoSEQ multiplex PCR; TCRdb stores in-frame clones only, minus some. The sample shows 300,000 to 350,000 clones, roughly 90% of them seen only once. This clone was seen a few times. Looked up from germline, CDR1 is SGHKS and CDR2 is YYEKEE (reference sequence). Unmatched junction bases numbered 6, after V lost 0 bases and J lost 10 bases. The length of the CDR3 is 15 residues. Sequencing was performed on PBMCs or T cells enriched from blood (not recorded which). This receptor was obtained from a woman aged 18-35 years with acute COVID-19. This chain uses TRBV5-5 with TRBJ1-6; 8 bases agree with TRBD1. The CDR3 here is CASSLDPGGQSPLHF. CDR3 DNA sequence: TGTGCCAGCAGCTTGGACCCAGGGGGCCAGTCACCCCTCCACTTT.